This T cell receptor beta chain appears in the sequencing data of a study of shared clonotypes between healthy human individuals. General study results and limits: Shared clonotypes across all four donors exceeded non-shared ones in generation probability. Naive CD4 clonotypes were shared across a handful of donors at about 5.2%. Naive subsets generally had larger estimated richness than memory subsets. Rarefaction showed that sequencing of sorted subsets was incomplete (despite large depth).

Comment on this clone: What it recognizes is unknown. The same CDR3 can be traced to other DNA sequences in this sample.

With 6 bases removed from V and 3 bases from J, the gap between germline ends came to 12 bases. The CDR3 is 13 amino acids. CDR1 and CDR2 from the germline V gene are MNHEY and SVGAGI. Only in-frame clones appear in the TCRdb table, and some are missing; sequencing was by immunoSEQ multiplex PCR. Here the sample spans millions of clones, approximately 95% being singletons. This chain uses TRBV6-5 with TRBJ2-7; D is possibly TRBD1 (5 bases). The source material was naive CD4+ T cells sorted from blood. Noted subset: CD45RA+ positively selected. This sequence originates from a man aged 18 to 35 in good health. This chain's CDR3 is CASSPSRDYEQYF. As DNA, the CDR3 is TGTGCCAGCAGCCCCTCCAGGGACTACGAGCAGTACTTC.